This T cell receptor beta chain derives from a study of T cells in Graves' hyperthyroidism and ophthalmopathy. Study overall: Upon initial diagnosis and before any treatment, peripheral blood was collected. Study results and limitations: Peripheral blood also featured most of the thyroid clonotypes expanded above 0.001.

Stable disease denoted Graves' hyperthyroidism without ophthalmopathy progression within 18 months. Thyroid ultrasound, orbital computed tomography, clinical symptoms, and serum thyroxine and TRAb underpinned diagnoses. There were TCR beta CDR3 regions amplified from RNA transcripts. Using the HTBI primer set, a first-round RT-PCR was run on the TCR CDR3. TCRdb processed the multiplex PCR reads anew with MiXCR; each CDR3 protein has one entry. Of under 400,000 distinct CDR3 sequences listed, about 18% were seen once; the top ten hold less than 65%. This clonotype appeared many times. Its antigen is as yet unknown. V gave up 3 bases and J gave up 0 bases, with 11 bases separating them. The CDR3 totals 16 residues. Germline V gives CDR1 LGHDT, CDR2 YNNKEL (reference sequence).

Material: blood. The receptor comes from a woman aged 45 to 65 with Graves' hyperthyroidism. The V and J genes are TRBV3-1 and TRBJ1-4; D not resolved. The chain's CDR3 is CASSHKQEATNEKLFF. The DNA for the CDR3 is TGTGCCAGCAGCCACAAACAAGAGGCAACTAATGAAAAACTGTTTTTT.